One and the same sample provided the 14 T cell receptor beta chains below, sequenced in a study of molecular identifiers for immune sequencing clone quantification. TCRdb analysed the PCR reads with MiXCR anew, one entry per CDR3 protein. The sample yields hundreds of thousands of distinct CDR3 sequences, about 25% seen once. The sequencing sample was made of naive CD8+ T cells from blood, with Jurkat cell RNA spiked in. The subset is: FACS-sorted CD8+CD4-CCR7+CD45RA+ naive T cells. All receptors come from a human donor in good health. Some libraries in this study had Jurkat cell RNA spiked in.

This clonotype turned up a few times. The rearrangement uses TRBV5-6 and TRBJ2-7, with D perhaps being TRBD1 or TRBD2 (5 bases each). The CDR3 runs 14 residues. The V end lost 4 bases, the J end lost 7 bases, and 18 bases lay between the germline ends. Germline V gives CDR1 SGHDT, CDR2 YYEEEE. DNA of the CDR3: TGTGCCAGCAGCCCCAGCGGACATGTTAGGGAGCAGTACTTC. This sequence encodes CASSPSGHVREQYF.

About this clonotype itself: The junction and the germline gene differ at one end; a read error may be behind it. The chain links TRBV29-1 to TRBJ2-5, with D tentatively TRBD1 or TRBD2 (6 bases each). Per the germline V gene, CDR1 is SQVTM and CDR2 is ANQGSEA. This CDR3 region has 12 residues. CDR3 sequence reads: CSVEAGEESQYF. The CDR3 DNA follows: TGCAGCGTTGAGGCAGGGGAGGAGAGCCAGTACTTC.

J is TRBJ2-3 and V is TRBV27; 12 bases line up with TRBD2. The CDR3 contains 16 residues. V gave up 5 bases and J gave up 7 bases; unmatched junction bases: 10. Germline V lookup: CDR1 MNHEY, CDR2 SMNVEV (reference sequence). For the CDR3, the DNA is TGTGCCAGCAGTGATCTCCTAGCGGGAGGGCCATATACGCAGTATTTT. Encoded protein: CASSDLLAGGPYTQYF.

Comments on this clonotype: This may stem from a read error, because a much larger clone lies one nucleotide away. The CDR3 DNA is TGTGCCAGCGTCTGGCTGGTAACCGATACGCAGTATTTT. This codes for CASVWLVTDTQYF. The chain combines TRBV5-6 with TRBJ2-3; no definite D call. CDR1 SGHDT and CDR2 YYEEEE come from the germline V gene. The CDR3 has 13 residues. V was shortened by 7 bases and J by 6 bases, with 15 bases between the two germline ends.

This clonotype was found many times. This chain connects TRBV18 to TRBJ1-1; D uncertain. V shed 5 bases and J shed 6 bases, with 13 bases lying between them. The CDR3 loop spans 13 amino acids. From germline, CDR1 is KGHSH and CDR2 LQKENI. The CDR3 is CASSEFGEAEAFF. In DNA form, the CDR3 reads TGTGCCAGCTCAGAATTTGGGGAGGCTGAAGCTTTCTTT.

Notes on this clonotype: At one boundary the junction diverges from the germline segment, which might be a read error. The rearrangement links TRBV6-5 to TRBJ2-2, with 15 bases fitting TRBD2. Per germline, CDR1 MNHEY and CDR2 SVGAGI. The CDR3 is made up of 20 amino acids. CDR3 in DNA: TGTGCCAGCAGCCTGCCGGGACTAGCGGGGGGTACCCTCTACACCTGGGAGCTGTTTTTT. This sequence encodes CASSLPGLAGGTLYTWELFF.

This chain's CDR3 is CASSLEEGNTEAFF. Here the CDR3 DNA reads TGTGCCAGCAGCTTAGAGGAGGGGAACACTGAAGCTTTCTTT. This chain connects TRBV11-2 to TRBJ1-1; D is unresolved. The CDR3 has 14 residues. With 0 bases removed from V and 1 base from J, the gap between germline ends came to 6 bases. Germline V gives CDR1 SGHAT, CDR2 FQNNGV.

Details on this clonotype: This may be a read error, as it is one base from a much larger clone. The chain is built from TRBV28 and TRBJ2-3; D gene unclear. Germline CDR1 and CDR2: MDHEN and SYDVKM. The CDR3 covers 15 residues. CDR3 bases: TGTGCCAGCAGTTTAACGGAACAAAGCACAGATATGCAGTATTTT. Amino acid sequence: CASSLTEQSTDMQYF.

This clonotype was detected a few times. This chain joins TRBV7-6 and TRBJ2-7, with no clear D. Deletions cut 0 bases from V and 0 bases from J, with 9 bases between. Per the germline V gene, CDR1 is SGHVS and CDR2 is FNYEAQ. The CDR3 runs to 15 residues. The CDR3 is CASSLAPGSSYEQYF. CDR3 bases: TGTGCCAGCAGCTTAGCTCCTGGAAGCTCCTACGAGCAGTACTTC. Together with reference TRBV7-6 and TRBJ2-7, the CDR3 gives the full variable domain: GAGVSQSPRYKVTKRGQDVALRCDPISGHVSLYWYRQALGQGPEFLTYFNYEAQQDKSGLPNDRFSAERPEGSISTLTIQRTEQRDSAMYRCASSLAPGSSYEQYFGPGTRLTVT.

This clonotype was counted between two and nine times. One end of the junction varies from germline; a read error may be responsible. This chain joins TRBV11-2 and TRBJ2-1; weak D call: TRBD2 (7 bases). Germline V gene lookup returns CDR1 SGHAT and CDR2 FQNNGV. The CDR3 length is 17 residues. CDR3 protein: CARSPGWGGAADNEQFF. Here the CDR3 DNA reads TGTGCCCGCAGTCCGGGTTGGGGGGGGGCCGCGGACAATGAGCAGTTCTTC.

This clonotype was counted at least ten times. The chain has TRBV14 and TRBJ2-5, with 13 positions matching TRBD2. The CDR3 contains 18 residues. With 4 bases clipped from V and 5 bases from J, the junction kept 13 bases outside the gene matches. The germline gives CDR1 SGHDN, CDR2 FVKESK. The CDR3 coding sequence is TGTGCCAGCAGCCGCTTATCCCTACCGACTAGCGGGAGGGAGACCCAGTACTTC. Its translation is CASSRLSLPTSGRETQYF.

This rearrangement joins TRBV6-2 or TRBV6-3 to TRBJ2-1; perhaps D is TRBD1 or TRBD2 (5 bases each). Germline V gene data show CDR1 as MNHEY and CDR2 as SVGEGT. The V gene lost 7 bases and the J gene lost 9 bases, with 16 bases spanning the gap. The length of the CDR3 is 13 residues. Written as DNA, the CDR3 is TGTGCCAGCACTCTACAGGTCGGGGTTGAGCAGTTCTTC. Encoded protein: CASTLQVGVEQFF.

A remark on this clonotype: A much larger clone sits a single nucleotide away, making a read error possible. The J gene is TRBJ2-5, the V gene TRBV6-2 or TRBV6-3, with unresolved D. The CDR3 covers 13 residues. The V gene's germline CDR1 is MNHEY and CDR2 SVGEGT. The CDR3 DNA sequence: TGTGCCAGCAGTGAACTGGGCCAAGAGCCCCAGTACTTC. Its translation is CASSELGQEPQYF.

This clonotype appeared a few times. The J gene is TRBJ2-7, the V gene TRBV19; TRBD1 might be the D (6 bases). The V gene's germline CDR1 is LNHDA and CDR2 SQIVND (reference sequence). V shed 0 bases and J shed 4 bases, with 16 bases lying between them. This CDR3 has 16 residues. The CDR3 coding sequence is TGTGCCAGTAGTATAGAGCAAGGGCAGGGGCTGTACGAGCAGTACTTC. Protein: CASSIEQGQGLYEQYF. Variable domain in full (rest from reference TRBV19 and TRBJ2-7): DGGITQSPKYLFRKEGQNVTLSCEQNLNHDAMYWYRQDPGQGLRLIYYSQIVNDFQKGDIAEGYSVSREKKESFPLTVTSAQKNPTAFYLCASSIEQGQGLYEQYFGPGTRLTVT.